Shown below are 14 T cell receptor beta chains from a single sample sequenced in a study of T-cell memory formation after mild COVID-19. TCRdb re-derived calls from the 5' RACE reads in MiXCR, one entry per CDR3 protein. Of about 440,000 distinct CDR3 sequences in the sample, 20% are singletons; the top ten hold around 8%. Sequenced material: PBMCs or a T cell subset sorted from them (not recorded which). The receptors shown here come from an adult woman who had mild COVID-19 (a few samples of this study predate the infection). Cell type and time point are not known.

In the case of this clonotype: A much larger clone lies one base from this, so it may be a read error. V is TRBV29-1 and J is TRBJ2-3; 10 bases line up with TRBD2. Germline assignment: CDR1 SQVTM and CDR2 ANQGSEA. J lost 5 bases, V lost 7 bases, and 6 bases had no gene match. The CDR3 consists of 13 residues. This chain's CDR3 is CSGAGGDKDTQYF. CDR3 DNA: TGCAGCGGAGCGGGAGGGGACAAAGATACGCAGTATTTT.

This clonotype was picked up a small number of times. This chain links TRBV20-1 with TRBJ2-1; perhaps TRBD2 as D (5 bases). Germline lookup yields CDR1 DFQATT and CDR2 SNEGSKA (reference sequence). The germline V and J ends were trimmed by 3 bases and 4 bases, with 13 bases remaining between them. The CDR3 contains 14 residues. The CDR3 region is CSARNWRQYNEQFF. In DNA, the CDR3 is TGCAGTGCTAGGAATTGGAGGCAGTACAATGAGCAGTTCTTC.

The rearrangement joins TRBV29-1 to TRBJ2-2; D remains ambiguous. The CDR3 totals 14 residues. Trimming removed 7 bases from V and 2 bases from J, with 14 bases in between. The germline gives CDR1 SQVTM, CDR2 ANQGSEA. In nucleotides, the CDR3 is TGCAGCGCCCGTGGGCAGAGTAACACCGGGGAGCTGTTTTTT. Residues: CSARGQSNTGELFF.

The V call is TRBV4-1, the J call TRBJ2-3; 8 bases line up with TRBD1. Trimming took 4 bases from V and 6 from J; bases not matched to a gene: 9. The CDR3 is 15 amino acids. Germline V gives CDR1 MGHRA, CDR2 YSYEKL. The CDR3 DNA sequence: TGCGCCAGCAGCCTTCCAGGGGGCCAGGGTGATACGCAGTATTTT. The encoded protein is CASSLPGGQGDTQYF.

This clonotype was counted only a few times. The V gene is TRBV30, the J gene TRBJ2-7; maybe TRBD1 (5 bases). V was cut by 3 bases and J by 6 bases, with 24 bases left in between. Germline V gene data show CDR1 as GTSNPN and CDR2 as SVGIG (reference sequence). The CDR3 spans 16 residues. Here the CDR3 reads CAWSEQALAPLSEQYF. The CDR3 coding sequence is TGTGCCTGGAGCGAACAGGCGCTTGCGCCTCTGAGCGAGCAGTACTTC.

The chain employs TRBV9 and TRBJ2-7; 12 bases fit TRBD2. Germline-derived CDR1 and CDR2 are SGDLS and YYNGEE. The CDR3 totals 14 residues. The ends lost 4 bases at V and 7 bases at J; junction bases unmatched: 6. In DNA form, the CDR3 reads TGTGCCAGCAGCCGACTAGCGGGAGCGGGGGAGCAGTACTTC. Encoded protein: CASSRLAGAGEQYF.

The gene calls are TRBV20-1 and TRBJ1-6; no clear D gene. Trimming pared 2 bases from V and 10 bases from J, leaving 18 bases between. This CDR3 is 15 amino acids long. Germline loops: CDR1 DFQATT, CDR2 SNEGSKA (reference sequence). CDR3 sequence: CSARFPMGSPSPLHF. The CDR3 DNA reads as TGCAGTGCTAGATTCCCAATGGGCAGCCCGTCACCCCTCCACTTT.

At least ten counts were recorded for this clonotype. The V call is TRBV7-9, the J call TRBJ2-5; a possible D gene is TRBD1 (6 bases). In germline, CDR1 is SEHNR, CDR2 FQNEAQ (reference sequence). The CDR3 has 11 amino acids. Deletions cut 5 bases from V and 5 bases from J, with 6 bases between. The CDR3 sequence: CASSTGETQYF. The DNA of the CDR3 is TGTGCCAGCAGCACAGGGGAGACCCAGTACTTC.

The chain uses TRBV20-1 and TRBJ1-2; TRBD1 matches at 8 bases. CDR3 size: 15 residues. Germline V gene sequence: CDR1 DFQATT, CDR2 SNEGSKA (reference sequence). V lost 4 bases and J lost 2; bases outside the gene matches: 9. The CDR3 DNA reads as TGCAGTGCTACCCCCGGACAGGGACGGAACTATGGCTACACCTTC. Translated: CSATPGQGRNYGYTF.

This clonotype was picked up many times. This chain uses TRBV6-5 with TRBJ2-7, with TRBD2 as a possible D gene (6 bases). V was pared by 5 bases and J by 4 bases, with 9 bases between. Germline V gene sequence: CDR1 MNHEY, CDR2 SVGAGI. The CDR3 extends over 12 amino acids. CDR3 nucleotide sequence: TGTGCCAGCAGTCCGGCGGGGTACGAGCAGTACTTC. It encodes CASSPAGYEQYF.

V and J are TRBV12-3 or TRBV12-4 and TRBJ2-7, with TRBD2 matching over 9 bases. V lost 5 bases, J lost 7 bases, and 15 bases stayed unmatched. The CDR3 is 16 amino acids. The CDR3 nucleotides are TGTGCCAGCAGTCCCTGGGCGGGAGGGGGCTCGGAGGAGCAGTACTTC. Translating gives CASSPWAGGGSEEQYF.

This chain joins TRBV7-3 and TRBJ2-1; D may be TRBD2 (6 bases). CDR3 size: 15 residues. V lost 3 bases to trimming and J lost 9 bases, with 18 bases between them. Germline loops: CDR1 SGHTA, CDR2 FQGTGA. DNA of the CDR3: TGTGCCAGCAGCTTGAATAGTCCGGGAGTGGGTGAGCAGTTCTTC. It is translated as CASSLNSPGVGEQFF.

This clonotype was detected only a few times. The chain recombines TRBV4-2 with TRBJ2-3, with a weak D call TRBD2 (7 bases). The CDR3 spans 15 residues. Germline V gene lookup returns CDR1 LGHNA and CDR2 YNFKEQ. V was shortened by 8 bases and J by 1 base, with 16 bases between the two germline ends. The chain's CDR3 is CASAPGGKGTDTQYF. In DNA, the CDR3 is TGTGCCAGCGCCCCGGGGGGCAAAGGCACAGATACGCAGTATTTT.

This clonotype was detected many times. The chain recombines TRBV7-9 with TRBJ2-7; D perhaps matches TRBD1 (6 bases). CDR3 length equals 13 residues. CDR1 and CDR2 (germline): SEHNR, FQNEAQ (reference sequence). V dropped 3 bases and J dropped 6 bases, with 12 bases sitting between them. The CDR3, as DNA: TGTGCCAGCAGCTTGACCCGAGGGGGCGAGCAGTACTTC. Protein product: CASSLTRGGEQYF.